This entry lists 17 T cell receptor beta chains sequenced from one sample in a study of shared clonotypes between healthy human individuals. CD45RO negativity and positive selection for CCR7 defined naive CD8 cells, a population that excluded terminally differentiated effector memory CD45RA+ cells. Clones were read by immunoSEQ multiplex PCR, and TCRdb kept only the in-frame ones, dropping some. The sample consists of nearly 2 million clones, approximately 94% of them appearing once. The sample taken for sequencing was naive CD8+ T cells sorted from blood. The origin of the receptors is a young man in good health.

This rearrangement joins TRBV7-9 to TRBJ2-7; 8 bases agree with TRBD1. V lost 5 bases and J lost 3; bases outside the gene matches: 6. This CDR3 has 14 amino acids. The germline V gene encodes CDR1 SEHNR and CDR2 FQNEAQ (reference sequence). The CDR3 coding sequence is TGTGCCAGCAGCGACCGACAGGGGAGCTACGAGCAGTACTTC. Its protein is CASSDRQGSYEQYF.

Concerning this clone itself: At the DNA level, this CDR3 is encoded by other sequences in the same sample as well. The DNA for the CDR3 is TGTGCCAGCAGCCAAGGGAGCGAGCAGTACTTC. Its protein product is CASSQGSEQYF. The chain employs TRBV14 and TRBJ2-7; D unresolved. CDR1 is SGHDN, CDR2 FVKESK, per germline. V was cut by 1 base and J by 6 bases, with 4 bases left in between. The CDR3 contains 11 residues. Full variable domain (outside the CDR3, taken from reference TRBV14 and TRBJ2-7): EAGVTQFPSHSVIEKGQTVTLRCDPISGHDNLYWYRRVMGKEIKFLLHFVKESKQDESGMPNNRFLAERTGGTYSTLKVQPAELEDSGVYFCASSQGSEQYFGPGTRLTVT.

The chain carries TRBV4-3 and TRBJ2-7; D is unresolved. The CDR3 runs 13 residues. Germline lookup yields CDR1 LGHNA and CDR2 YSLEER. Trimming cost V 0 bases and J 6 bases, with 9 bases left between them. CDR3 in amino acids: CASSQELRSEQYF. The CDR3 nucleotides read TGCGCCAGCAGCCAAGAGTTACGTAGCGAGCAGTACTTC.

This chain links TRBV5-4 with TRBJ2-7; 13 bases map to TRBD2. There are 14 residues in the CDR3. Germline-derived CDR1 and CDR2 are SGHNT and YYREEE (reference sequence). V dropped 7 bases and J dropped 5; count of bases not matched to a gene: 6. CDR3 nucleotide sequence: TGTGCCAGCCGGACTAGCGGGAGTCCCCACGAGCAGTACTTC. This sequence encodes CASRTSGSPHEQYF.

V usage is TRBV6-1 and J usage is TRBJ2-7; D gene ambiguous. The V end was cut by 2 bases, the J end by 3 bases, with 8 bases between. This CDR3 region has 13 residues. Germline CDR1 and CDR2: MNHNS and SASEGT. The DNA for the CDR3 is TGTGCCAGCAGTGAACCAGTCCGCTACGAGCAGTACTTC. Residues: CASSEPVRYEQYF.

The genes are TRBV4-1 and TRBJ2-2; perhaps TRBD1 as D (5 bases). Trimming stripped 3 bases from V and 3 bases from J, with 17 bases between. The germline V gene has CDR1 MGHRA and CDR2 YSYEKL. The CDR3 length is 17 residues. This CDR3 is CASSHSRAGSDTGELFF. For the CDR3, the DNA is TGCGCCAGCAGCCACTCTCGAGCAGGGTCGGACACCGGGGAGCTGTTTTTT.

The chain couples TRBV6-5 to TRBJ2-7; perhaps TRBD2 as D (6 bases). Between the trimmed V and J ends, which lost 0 bases and 4 bases, there was a span of 10 bases. In germline, CDR1 is MNHEY, CDR2 SVGAGI. The CDR3 length is 14 residues. The CDR3 spells CASSYSTSRYEQYF. The CDR3 DNA reads as TGTGCCAGCAGTTACTCGACTAGTAGGTACGAGCAGTACTTC.

This clone was observed once. The chain couples TRBV29-1 to TRBJ2-1; 10 bases are shared with TRBD2. This CDR3 has 17 residues. V dropped 2 bases and J dropped 0; count of bases not matched to a gene: 7. Germline CDR1 reads SQVTM; CDR2 reads ANQGSEA. This chain's CDR3 is CSVEIRLAGASYNEQFF. The CDR3 DNA reads TGCAGCGTTGAAATACGGCTAGCGGGAGCCTCCTACAATGAGCAGTTCTTC.

The chain employs TRBV27 and TRBJ2-7; TRBD1 matches at 8 bases. Germline CDR1 is MNHEY and CDR2 is SMNVEV (reference sequence). This CDR3 comprises 16 residues. V lost 3 bases, J lost 1 base, and 8 bases stayed unmatched. As DNA, the CDR3 is TGTGCCAGCAGTTTTTCAGGGGGCGAGGAATCCTACGAGCAGTACTTC. This sequence encodes CASSFSGGEESYEQYF.

The chain is built from TRBV4-1 and TRBJ2-7, with D unclear. The CDR3 totals 13 residues. Germline loops: CDR1 MGHRA, CDR2 YSYEKL. Trimming pared 4 bases from V and 6 bases from J, leaving 13 bases between. CDR3 sequence (DNA): TGCGCCAGCAGCCCCCGGGTCCTCCTCGAGCAGTACTTC. This gives the protein CASSPRVLLEQYF.

The CDR3 reads CASSTLGQGGEKLFF. In DNA, the CDR3 is TGTGCCAGTAGTACCCTAGGACAGGGAGGCGAAAAACTGTTTTTT. This sequence joins TRBV19 and TRBJ1-4, with TRBD1 matching over 8 bases. V lost 4 bases, J lost 8 bases, and 9 bases stayed unmatched. CDR3 length: 15 amino acids. Germline values: CDR1 LNHDA, CDR2 SQIVND (reference sequence).

The chain recombines TRBV5-6 with TRBJ2-7, with 7 nucleotides matching TRBD2. V was clipped by 0 bases and J by 6 bases; unmatched bases: 3. There are 13 residues in the CDR3. Germline CDR1 and CDR2: SGHDT and YYEEEE. The CDR3 bases are TGTGCCAGCAGCTTGGCATGGGGGGGCGAGCAGTACTTC. It encodes CASSLAWGGEQYF.

This clone was found a few times. This rearrangement joins TRBV4-1 to TRBJ1-6; no firm D call. Germline-derived CDR1 and CDR2 are MGHRA and YSYEKL. The CDR3 is 14 residues long. The V end was cut by 3 bases, the J end by 9 bases, with 12 bases between. This CDR3 reads CASSHQMQVSPLHF. The DNA of the CDR3 is TGCGCCAGCAGCCATCAAATGCAGGTTTCACCCCTCCACTTT.

Regarding this clone: This may stem from a read error, because a much larger clone lies one nucleotide away. In the same sample, other DNA sequences code for this CDR3. The chain employs TRBV7-9 and TRBJ2-7; unclear D gene. This CDR3 comprises 12 residues. Germline lookup yields CDR1 SEHNR and CDR2 FQNEAQ (reference sequence). V gave up 2 bases and J gave up 3 bases, with 5 bases separating them. The CDR3 loop reads CASSLIDYEQYF. As DNA, the CDR3 is TGTGCCAGCAGCTTAATAGACTACGAGCAGTACTTC.

Concerning this clone itself: Different DNA sequences within this sample yield the same CDR3. The chain has TRBV9 and TRBJ1-1; unclear D gene. Per the germline V gene, CDR1 is SGDLS and CDR2 is YYNGEE. Trimming removed 0 bases at V and 5 bases at J, with 5 bases between. This CDR3 has 12 residues. In DNA, the CDR3 is TGTGCCAGCAGCGTAGGTCAGACTGAAGCTTTCTTT. Protein product: CASSVGQTEAFF.

The chain couples TRBV7-9 to TRBJ2-7, with 12 bases matching TRBD2. Germline trimming cut 1 base from V and 7 bases from J; bases unmatched to any gene: 5. This CDR3 has 15 residues. Per germline, CDR1 SEHNR and CDR2 FQNEAQ (reference sequence). The CDR3 reads CASSLEPSGRGEQYF. The CDR3 nucleotides are TGTGCCAGCAGCTTAGAGCCTAGCGGGAGGGGGGAGCAGTACTTC.

Details on this clone: One junction end disagrees with the germline gene, perhaps due to a read error. The V call is TRBV7-7, the J call TRBJ2-2, with TRBD1 as a possible D gene (5 bases). From germline, CDR1 is SSHAT and CDR2 FNYEAQ (reference sequence). The CDR3 is 17 residues long. Written as DNA, the CDR3 is TGTGCTAGCAGCTTAGGGGTGCAACTCTTAAACACCGGGGAGCTGTTTTTT. Its protein is CASSLGVQLLNTGELFF.